Presented here are 10 T cell receptor beta chains from one specimen sequenced in a study of blood T cells in healthy people across ages. Alongside a J-beta primer mix, a sample-barcoded 5' primer served in a second PCR lasting about 7 to 12 cycles. TCRdb reanalysed the 5' RACE reads using MiXCR and keeps one entry per CDR3 protein. The table includes over a million distinct CDR3 sequences, 45% detected once. The sequencing input was blood. The receptors stem from a woman aged 55 to 70 in good health.

This chain links TRBV27 with TRBJ2-1, with D tentatively TRBD2 (6 bases). Trimming shortened V by 5 bases and J by 4 bases, and 18 bases separated the two germline ends. Germline assignment: CDR1 MNHEY and CDR2 SMNVEV (reference sequence). This CDR3 has 16 amino acids. The CDR3 nucleotides read TGTGCCAGCAGTAGGGGTATCAGCGGGTGGTACAATGAGCAGTTCTTC. Amino acids: CASSRGISGWYNEQFF.

This chain connects TRBV20-1 to TRBJ1-2, with D uncertain. V shed 3 bases and J shed 6 bases, with 8 bases lying between them. Per germline, CDR1 DFQATT and CDR2 SNEGSKA (reference sequence). This CDR3 comprises 11 residues. The CDR3, as DNA: TGCAGTGCTAGTCCGTTGGATGGCTACACCTTC. Translating gives CSASPLDGYTF.

This clonotype came up a few times. The genes are TRBV4-1 and TRBJ2-1; TRBD2 agrees at 16 bases. The trim removed 4 bases at V and 8 bases at J, leaving 8 bases unmatched. The CDR3 consists of 17 residues. Germline V gene data show CDR1 as MGHRA and CDR2 as YSYEKL. In DNA, the CDR3 is TGCGCCAGCAGCCTCGGGACTAGCGGGAGGGCCTGGGATGAGCAGTTCTTC. Encoded protein: CASSLGTSGRAWDEQFF.

In its sample, this clonotype was seen a few times. The chain combines TRBV27 with TRBJ2-5; unclear D gene. TRBJ2-7 matches the DNA end more closely, so the J call is doubtful. The CDR3 has 15 amino acids. The germline gives CDR1 MNHEY, CDR2 SMNVEV (reference sequence). CDR3 sequence: CASSKVPGLTYEQYF. For the CDR3, the DNA is TGTGCCAGCAGTAAGGTCCCAGGCCTGACCTACGAGCAGTACTTC.

About this clonotype: A junction boundary mismatches the germline segment, possibly from a read error. V and J are TRBV2 and TRBJ1-1; D gene unclear. Germline V gives CDR1 SNHLY, CDR2 FYNNEI. The CDR3 runs 11 residues. CDR3 nucleotides: TGTGTCAGCAGTTGGGATACTGAAGCTTTCTTT. Protein: CVSSWDTEAFF.

J is TRBJ2-7 and V is TRBV7-8, with TRBD2 identical over 8 bases. The CDR3 length is 14 residues. After removal of 5 bases from V and 7 bases from J, the junction contained 10 bases not matched to a gene. Germline lookup yields CDR1 SGHVS and CDR2 FQNEAQ. This CDR3 reads CASSRTGTSLEQYF. CDR3 nucleotides: TGTGCCAGCAGCCGGACCGGGACTAGTCTTGAGCAGTACTTC.

The rearrangement joins TRBV27 to TRBJ2-7; D is unresolved. There are 13 residues in the CDR3. Trimming removed 2 bases from V and 6 bases from J, with 11 bases in between. Germline loops: CDR1 MNHEY, CDR2 SMNVEV (reference sequence). CDR3 coding DNA: TGTGCCAGCAGTTTAGGGCAGTCGCCCGAGCAGTACTTC. Amino acids: CASSLGQSPEQYF.

Many counts were recorded for this clonotype. The CDR3 loop reads CSAPHRDRGSTGANVLTF. The CDR3 DNA reads as TGCAGTGCTCCCCACCGGGACAGGGGGAGTACTGGGGCCAACGTCCTGACTTTC. This chain connects TRBV20-1 to TRBJ2-6, with 11 bases aligning to TRBD1. V lost 5 bases to trimming and J lost 2 bases; unmatched junction nucleotides: 11. Germline V lookup: CDR1 DFQATT, CDR2 SNEGSKA (reference sequence). The CDR3 sequence is 18 residues long.

This clonotype was picked up a small number of times. The V gene is TRBV29-1, the J gene TRBJ2-6; TRBD2 might be the D (7 bases). The V gene's germline CDR1 is SQVTM and CDR2 ANQGSEA. This CDR3 contains 16 residues. V lost 6 bases, J lost 0 bases, and 15 bases lay in between. The CDR3 sequence: CSVIGRGDSGANVLTF. DNA for the CDR3: TGCAGCGTCATAGGGAGGGGGGACTCTGGGGCCAACGTCCTGACTTTC.

The rearrangement joins TRBV18 to TRBJ2-1; D unresolved. V was trimmed by 3 bases and J by 5 bases, leaving 17 bases between them. There are 16 residues in the CDR3. Germline CDR1 reads KGHSH; CDR2 reads LQKENI. CDR3 sequence: CASSPRPRIGNNEQFF. The CDR3 DNA reads as TGTGCCAGCTCACCTCGACCACGGATAGGAAACAATGAGCAGTTCTTC.